Below are 19 T cell receptor beta chains sequenced from a single sample in a study of CD8 T cells in Susac syndrome. An amount of RNA that ranged from roughly 0.45 to 1 ug was reverse transcribed with random hexamers. TCRdb passed the immunoSEQ multiplex PCR reads through MiXCR, listing each CDR3 protein once. Of 150,000 to 250,000 distinct CDR3 sequences detected, about 95% appear once; the ten largest clones hold roughly 0.088%. The sample was CD4+ T cells from PBMCs. All receptors come from a human donor with multiple sclerosis.

This chain uses TRBV5-4 with TRBJ2-6; the D gene is possibly TRBD1 (5 bases). Trimming removed 0 bases from V and 1 base from J, with 17 bases in between. CDR3 size: 19 residues. Germline V gene sequence: CDR1 SGHNT, CDR2 YYREEE (reference sequence). The chain's CDR3 is CASSLARWGRNSGANVLTF. The CDR3 DNA follows: TGTGCCAGCAGCTTGGCCCGCTGGGGCCGTAATTCTGGGGCCAACGTCCTGACTTTC.

The chain links TRBV12-3 or TRBV12-4 to TRBJ2-1; 7 bases align to TRBD2. This CDR3 region has 13 residues. J was trimmed by 0 bases and V by 11 bases; bases with no gene match: 4. In DNA form, the CDR3 reads TGTGCCTCGGGGAGGGGCTCCTACAATGAGCAGTTCTTC. Translated: CASGRGSYNEQFF.

CDR3 loop: CSVLGRRNEQFF. DNA for the CDR3: TGCAGCGTTCTCGGACGGCGCAATGAGCAGTTCTTC. The chain employs TRBV29-1 and TRBJ2-1; D is ambiguous. CDR3 length: 12 residues. Trimming shortened V by 5 bases and J by 6 bases, and 11 bases separated the two germline ends. CDR1 and CDR2 from the germline V gene are SQVTM and ANQGSEA.

This rearrangement joins TRBV9 to TRBJ1-2; perhaps TRBD1 as D (5 bases). Per the germline V gene, CDR1 is SGDLS and CDR2 is YYNGEE. This CDR3 region has 15 residues. With 0 bases removed from V and 4 bases from J, the gap between germline ends came to 13 bases. CDR3 amino acids: CASSVGGVYRYGYTF. CDR3 in DNA: TGTGCCAGCAGCGTAGGGGGGGTGTATCGCTATGGCTACACCTTC.

The J gene is TRBJ2-3, the V gene TRBV2; possibly TRBD1 for D (6 bases). The CDR3 sequence is 15 residues long. Trimming removed 0 bases from V and 6 bases from J, with 13 bases in between. In germline, CDR1 is SNHLY, CDR2 FYNNEI. CDR3 coding DNA: TGTGCCAGCAGTGAAGCCACAGGGTCGAGGGATACGCAGTATTTT. It codes for CASSEATGSRDTQYF.

V gene TRBV3-1 combines with J gene TRBJ2-5; D is undetermined. Germline CDR1 LGHDT, CDR2 YNNKEL (reference sequence). Between the trimmed V and J ends, which lost 4 bases and 1 base, there was a span of 13 bases. This CDR3 is 15 amino acids long. CDR3 loop: CASSPYFPVQETQYF. For the CDR3, the DNA is TGTGCCAGCAGCCCTTATTTCCCAGTCCAAGAGACCCAGTACTTC.

This rearrangement joins TRBV7-9 to TRBJ2-7; 11 bases line up with TRBD1. The trim removed 3 bases at V and 5 bases at J, leaving 6 bases unmatched. This CDR3 has 15 amino acids. Germline-derived CDR1 and CDR2 are SEHNR and FQNEAQ (reference sequence). The CDR3, as DNA: TGTGCCAGCAGCTTTACCGGGACAGGGGGGGACGAGCAGTACTTC. This translates into CASSFTGTGGDEQYF.

The J gene is TRBJ2-5, the V gene TRBV30, with D perhaps TRBD2 (5 bases). Germline values: CDR1 GTSNPN, CDR2 SVGIG (reference sequence). Trimming left V 5 bases short and J 2 bases short, with 12 bases between. The CDR3 totals 13 residues. The CDR3 DNA sequence: TGTGCCTGGGATCGCCGGAGGCAAGAGACCCAGTACTTC. Amino acids: CAWDRRRQETQYF. Full variable domain (rest looked up from reference TRBV30 and TRBJ2-5): SQTIHQWPATLVQPVGSPLSLECTVEGTSNPNLYWYRQAAGRGLQLLFYSVGIGQISSEVPQNLSASRPQDRQFILSSKKLLLSDSGFYLCAWDRRRQETQYFGPGTRLLVL.

In DNA form, the CDR3 reads TGTGCCAGCAGCCAGGGGACAGGCTATGGCTACACCTTC. This translates into CASSQGTGYGYTF. The chain employs TRBV3-1 and TRBJ1-2, with TRBD1 matching 8 bases. V gave up 3 bases and J gave up 4 bases; unmatched junction bases: 1. The germline V gene encodes CDR1 LGHDT and CDR2 YNNKEL (reference sequence). CDR3 length equals 13 residues.

The genes are TRBV30 and TRBJ2-7; the D is unclear. This CDR3 is 10 amino acids long. Germline assignment: CDR1 GTSNPN and CDR2 SVGIG (reference sequence). V was clipped by 7 bases and J by 5 bases, with 9 bases between them. DNA of the CDR3: TGTGCCTTCCGAATCGACGAGCAGTACTTC. Translating it yields CAFRIDEQYF.

This clonotype occurred once. The chain recombines TRBV11-3 with TRBJ2-1; TRBD2 aligns across 7 bases. The V gene end was trimmed by 3 bases and the J gene end by 7 bases; junction bases not matched to a gene: 9. Germline V gene sequence: CDR1 SGHNT, CDR2 YENEEA. The length of the CDR3 is 15 residues. DNA for the CDR3: TGTGCCAGCAGCTTCGAGGGCGGGGGAAAGAATGAGCAGTTCTTC. The encoded protein is CASSFEGGGKNEQFF.

The genes are TRBV29-1 and TRBJ2-7, with TRBD1 matching over 7 bases. The CDR3 covers 16 residues. The germline CDR1 and CDR2 sequences are SQVTM and ANQGSEA. With V trimmed by 5 bases and J by 0 bases, 13 bases remained unmatched. CDR3 amino acids: CSVKGGEPRSSYEQYF. CDR3 nucleotides: TGCAGCGTTAAAGGGGGCGAGCCCCGGAGCTCCTACGAGCAGTACTTC.

This chain connects TRBV15 to TRBJ2-7; 8 bases are a match to TRBD2. The V gene end was trimmed by 5 bases and the J gene end by 2 bases; junction bases not matched to a gene: 14. The CDR3 extends over 17 amino acids. CDR1 LNHNV and CDR2 YYDKDF come from the germline V gene (reference sequence). The CDR3 bases are TGTGCCACCAGCCCCCGGGGGGGCAGGGGATTCACCTACGAGCAGTACTTC. Protein sequence: CATSPRGGRGFTYEQYF. Filled out from reference TRBV15 and TRBJ2-7, the complete variable domain reads DAMVIQNPRYQVTQFGKPVTLSCSQTLNHNVMYWYQQKSSQAPKLLFHYYDKDFNNEADTPDNFQSRRPNTSFCFLDIRSPGLGDTAMYLCATSPRGGRGFTYEQYFGPGTRLTVT.

The genes are TRBV4-1 and TRBJ2-4; D is possibly TRBD1 (6 bases). Trimming shortened V by 0 bases and J by 0 bases, and 24 bases separated the two germline ends. The CDR3 is made up of 21 amino acids. The germline CDR1 and CDR2 sequences are MGHRA and YSYEKL. CDR3: CASSQDNLVGHRYLAKNIQYF. In DNA, the CDR3 is TGCGCCAGCAGCCAAGATAATCTGGTGGGACATCGTTATCTAGCCAAAAACATTCAGTACTTC.

The chain carries TRBV20-1 and TRBJ2-1; TRBD2 matches at 7 bases. There are 15 residues in the CDR3. In germline, CDR1 is DFQATT, CDR2 SNEGSKA (reference sequence). V was clipped by 4 bases and J by 3 bases; unmatched bases: 9. CDR3: CSATGGAGFYNEQFF. The DNA for the CDR3 is TGCAGTGCTACTGGTGGAGCGGGATTCTACAATGAGCAGTTCTTC.

The chain is built from TRBV3-1 and TRBJ1-1; D gene ambiguous. The CDR3 length is 16 residues. CDR1 is LGHDT, CDR2 YNNKEL, per germline (reference sequence). The V gene lost 1 base and the J gene lost 1 base, with 13 bases spanning the gap. CDR3 nucleotide sequence: TGTGCCAGCAGCCAAGCCCTTGGAGCGGGGAACACTGAAGCTTTCTTT. As protein: CASSQALGAGNTEAFF.

CDR3: CASSRGGGRNEQFF. The CDR3 nucleotides read TGTGCCAGCTCCCGAGGCGGCGGGAGGAATGAGCAGTTCTTC. The chain joins TRBV3-1 to TRBJ2-1, with TRBD2 matching 8 bases. Germline-derived CDR1 and CDR2 are LGHDT and YNNKEL (reference sequence). The CDR3 is 14 amino acids. Trimming at V came to 8 bases and at J to 7 bases, leaving 10 bases not matched to a gene.

The chain recombines TRBV3-1 with TRBJ2-4; 8 nucleotides line up with TRBD2. From germline, CDR1 is LGHDT and CDR2 YNNKEL (reference sequence). Losses at the gene ends were 6 bases for V and 8 bases for J; bases not matched to a gene: 12. The CDR3 sequence is 15 residues long. The CDR3, as DNA: TGTGCCAGCAGACGCTCCGGGACTAGTTTGGACATTCAGTACTTC. It translates to CASRRSGTSLDIQYF.

The chain combines TRBV3-1 with TRBJ2-5, with D tentatively TRBD2 (6 bases). Trimming cost V 6 bases and J 2 bases, with 13 bases left between them. The germline gives CDR1 LGHDT, CDR2 YNNKEL (reference sequence). The CDR3 covers 14 residues. CDR3 nucleotides: TGTGCCAGCAGGCGTTCGGGGGTACAAGAGACCCAGTACTTC. It codes for CASRRSGVQETQYF.